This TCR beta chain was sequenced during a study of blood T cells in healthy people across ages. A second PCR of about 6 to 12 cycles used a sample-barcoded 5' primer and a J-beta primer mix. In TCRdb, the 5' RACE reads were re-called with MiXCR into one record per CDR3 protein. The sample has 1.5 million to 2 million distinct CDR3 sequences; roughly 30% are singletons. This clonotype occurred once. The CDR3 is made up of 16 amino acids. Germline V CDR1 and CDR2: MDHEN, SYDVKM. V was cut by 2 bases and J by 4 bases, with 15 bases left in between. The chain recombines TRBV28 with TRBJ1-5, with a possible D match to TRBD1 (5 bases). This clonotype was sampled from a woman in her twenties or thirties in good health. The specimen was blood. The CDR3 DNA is TGTGCCAGCAGTTTAATGGCAGGGTCGGGGAATCAGCCCCAGCATTTT. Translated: CASSLMAGSGNQPQHF.